This TCR beta chain stems from a study of T cells expressing NK-cell markers. Points from the study as a whole: Similarly, these clonotypes led the CD3+CD56-NKG2C+ fraction as well in a few donors.

Note on this clonotype: Its antigen is still unknown.

CDR1 and CDR2 (germline): SGHVS, FNYEAQ. This CDR3 is built from 15 residues. TCRdb re-called the 5' RACE reads and gives one entry per CDR3 protein, without DNA. This listing includes about 160,000 distinct CDR3 sequences. V usage is TRBV7-6 and J usage is TRBJ1-5; TCRdb gives TRBD1 as the D gene, but with no DNA this cannot be confirmed. This clonotype was obtained from a man between 18 and 69 years old in good health. The sample comprised blood T cells: a sorted CD56 or NKG2C T cell subset, CD4+ or CD8+ T cells, or bulk PBMC T cells (not recorded which). The CDR3 sequence: CATIPWVGDDQPQHF.